This record concerns one T cell receptor (beta chain) sequence. The antigen remains undetermined. Amplified regions were TCR beta CDR3 sequences from RNA transcripts. Primed by the HTBI set, a first-round RT-PCR was run on the TCR CDR3. TCRdb analysed the multiplex PCR reads with MiXCR anew, one entry per CDR3 protein. The sample carries approximately 150,000 distinct CDR3 sequences, less than 10% recorded once. These data originate in a study of T cells in Graves' hyperthyroidism and ophthalmopathy. V lost 4 bases and J lost 3, with 7 bases in between. CDR3 length: 12 residues. Germline V CDR1 and CDR2: ENHRY, SYGVKD. General study results and limits: Most clonotypes expanded in thyroid above 0.001 were likewise present in blood.

The chain carries TRBV10-3 and TRBJ2-7, with D hard to call. This clonotype originated in a woman younger than 30 with Graves' hyperthyroidism that later progressed to Graves' ophthalmopathy. Specimen: blood. CDR3 region: CAISGSSYEQYF. The CDR3 DNA reads as TGTGCCATCAGTGGTAGTAGCTACGAGCAGTACTTC.